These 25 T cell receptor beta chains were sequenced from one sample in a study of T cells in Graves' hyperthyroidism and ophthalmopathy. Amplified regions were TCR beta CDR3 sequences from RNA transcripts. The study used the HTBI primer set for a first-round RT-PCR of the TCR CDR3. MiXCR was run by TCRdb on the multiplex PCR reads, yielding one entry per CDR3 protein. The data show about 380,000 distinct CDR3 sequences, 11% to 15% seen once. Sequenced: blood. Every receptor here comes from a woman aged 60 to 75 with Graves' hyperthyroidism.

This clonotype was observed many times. In nucleotides, the CDR3 is TGTGCCACCAGCAGAGATCCGAGCGGGAATAATGAGCAGTTCTTC. This sequence encodes CATSRDPSGNNEQFF. This rearrangement joins TRBV15 to TRBJ2-1, with TRBD2 matching 7 bases. V dropped 0 bases and J dropped 7; count of bases not matched to a gene: 6. This CDR3 spans 15 amino acids. CDR1 is LNHNV and CDR2 is YYDKDF in the germline V gene (reference sequence).

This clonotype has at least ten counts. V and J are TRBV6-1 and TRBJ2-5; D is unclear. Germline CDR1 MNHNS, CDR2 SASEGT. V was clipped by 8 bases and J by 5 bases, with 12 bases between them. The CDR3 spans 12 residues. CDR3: CASGLPRETQYF. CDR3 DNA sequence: TGTGCCAGCGGGCTCCCTCGGGAGACCCAGTACTTC.

CDR3: CSVVRGASQFF. DNA for the CDR3: TGCAGCGTTGTCCGTGGGGCGTCGCAGTTCTTC. This rearrangement joins TRBV29-1 to TRBJ2-1; D possibly corresponds to TRBD1 (5 bases). Trimming took 4 bases from V and 12 from J, leaving 13 bases between them. Germline V gene sequence: CDR1 SQVTM, CDR2 ANQGSEA. The CDR3 runs 11 residues.

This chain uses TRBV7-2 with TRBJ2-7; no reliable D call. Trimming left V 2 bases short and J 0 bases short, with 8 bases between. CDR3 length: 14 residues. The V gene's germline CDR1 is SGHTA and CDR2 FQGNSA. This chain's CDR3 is CASSLRIGSYEQYF. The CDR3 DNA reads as TGTGCCAGCAGCTTACGTATTGGCTCCTACGAGCAGTACTTC.

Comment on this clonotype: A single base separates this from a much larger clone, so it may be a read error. The CDR3 loop reads CASGLRAGQPQHF. The CDR3 DNA is TGTGCCAGCGGCTTACGTGCCGGCCAGCCCCAGCATTTT. V and J are TRBV5-1 and TRBJ1-5; D call uncertain. CDR1 and CDR2 from the germline V gene are SGHRS and YFSETQ. The CDR3 runs to 13 residues.

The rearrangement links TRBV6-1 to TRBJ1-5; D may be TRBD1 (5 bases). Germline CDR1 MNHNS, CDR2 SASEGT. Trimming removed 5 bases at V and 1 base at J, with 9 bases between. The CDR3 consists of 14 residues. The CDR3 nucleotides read TGTGCCAGCAGTCCCTGGGGGAGCAATCAGCCCCAGCATTTT. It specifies CASSPWGSNQPQHF.

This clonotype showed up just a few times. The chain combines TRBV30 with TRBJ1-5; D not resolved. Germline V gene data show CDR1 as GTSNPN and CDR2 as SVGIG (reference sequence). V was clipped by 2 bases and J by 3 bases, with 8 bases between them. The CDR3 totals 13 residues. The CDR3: CAWSLLSNQPQHF. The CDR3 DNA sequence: TGTGCCTGGAGTTTGCTGTCCAATCAGCCCCAGCATTTT.

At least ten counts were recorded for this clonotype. CDR3 bases: TGTGCCAGCAGTTACCGGCGGGAGGGGAACATTCAGTACTTC. Residues: CASSYRREGNIQYF. This chain joins TRBV6-2 or TRBV6-3 and TRBJ2-4; 9 bases match TRBD2. The length of the CDR3 is 14 residues. From germline, CDR1 is MNHEY and CDR2 SVGEGT. The J segment lost 7 bases and the V segment lost 2 bases, leaving 3 bases of the junction unmatched.

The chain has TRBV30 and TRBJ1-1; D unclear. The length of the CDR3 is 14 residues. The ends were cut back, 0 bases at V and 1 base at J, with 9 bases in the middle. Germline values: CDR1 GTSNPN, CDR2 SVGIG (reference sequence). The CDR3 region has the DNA TGTGCCTGGAGTGTACAGAGAAAGAACACTGAAGCTTTCTTT. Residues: CAWSVQRKNTEAFF.

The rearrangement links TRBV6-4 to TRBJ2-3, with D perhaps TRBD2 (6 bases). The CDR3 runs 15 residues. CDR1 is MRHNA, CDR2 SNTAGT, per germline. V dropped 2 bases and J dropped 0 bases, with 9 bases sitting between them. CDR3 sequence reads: CASSDRAGSTDTQYF. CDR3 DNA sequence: TGTGCCAGCAGTGACAGGGCGGGGAGCACAGATACGCAGTATTTT.

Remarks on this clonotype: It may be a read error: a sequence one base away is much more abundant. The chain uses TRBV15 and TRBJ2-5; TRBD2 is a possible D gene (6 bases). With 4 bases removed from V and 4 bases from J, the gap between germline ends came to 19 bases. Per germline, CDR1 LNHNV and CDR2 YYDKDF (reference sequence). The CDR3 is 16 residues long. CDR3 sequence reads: CATSNPRGLNRETQYF. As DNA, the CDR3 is TGTGCCACCAGCAATCCCCGGGGACTGAATCGAGAGACCCAGTACTTC.

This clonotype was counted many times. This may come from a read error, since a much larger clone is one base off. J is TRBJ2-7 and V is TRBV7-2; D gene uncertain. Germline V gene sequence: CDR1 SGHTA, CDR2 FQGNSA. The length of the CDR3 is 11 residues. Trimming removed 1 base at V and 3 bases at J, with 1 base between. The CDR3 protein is CASSLVYEQYF. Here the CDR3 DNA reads TGTGCCAGCAGCTTAGTCTACGAGCAGTACTTC.

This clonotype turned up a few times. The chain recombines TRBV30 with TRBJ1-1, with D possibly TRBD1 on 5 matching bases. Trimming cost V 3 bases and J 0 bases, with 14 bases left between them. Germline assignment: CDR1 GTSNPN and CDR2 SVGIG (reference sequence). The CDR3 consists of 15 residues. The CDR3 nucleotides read TGTGCCTGGAGCCACCCGGGACTTTTGAACACTGAAGCTTTCTTT. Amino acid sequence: CAWSHPGLLNTEAFF.

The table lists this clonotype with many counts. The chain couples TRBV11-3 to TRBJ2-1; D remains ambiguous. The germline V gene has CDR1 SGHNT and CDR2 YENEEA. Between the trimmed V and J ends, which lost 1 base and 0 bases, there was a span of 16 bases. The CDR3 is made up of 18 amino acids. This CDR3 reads CASSLAGVWALSYNEQFF. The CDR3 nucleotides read TGTGCCAGCAGCTTAGCAGGCGTCTGGGCGCTCTCCTACAATGAGCAGTTCTTC. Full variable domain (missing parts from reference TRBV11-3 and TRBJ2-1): EAGVVQSPRYKIIEKKQPVAFWCNPISGHNTLYWYLQNLGQGPELLIRYENEEAVDDSQLPKDRFSAERLKGVDSTLKIQPAELGDSAVYLCASSLAGVWALSYNEQFFGPGTRLTVL.

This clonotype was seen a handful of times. CDR3 in DNA: TGCAGTGCTAGCCAAGGCGGTACTCAGTTCTTC. Translation gives CSASQGGTQFF. The chain couples TRBV20-1 to TRBJ2-1; unclear D gene. The CDR3 covers 11 residues. The germline gives CDR1 DFQATT, CDR2 SNEGSKA (reference sequence). The V and J ends lost 3 bases and 13 bases respectively, with 13 bases between them.

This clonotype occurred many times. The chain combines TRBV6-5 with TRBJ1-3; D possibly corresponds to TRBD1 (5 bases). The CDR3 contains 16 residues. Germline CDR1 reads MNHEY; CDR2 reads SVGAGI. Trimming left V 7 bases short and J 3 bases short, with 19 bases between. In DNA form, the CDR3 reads TGTGCCAGCAATTCACCGGCGGCAGGGCGTGGAAACACCATATATTTT. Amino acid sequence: CASNSPAAGRGNTIYF.

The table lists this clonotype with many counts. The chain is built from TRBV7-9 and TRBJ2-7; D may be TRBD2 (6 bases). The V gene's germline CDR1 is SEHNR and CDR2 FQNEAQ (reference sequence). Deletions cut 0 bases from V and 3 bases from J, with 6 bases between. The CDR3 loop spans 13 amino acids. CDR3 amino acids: CASSLAGGYEQYF. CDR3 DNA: TGTGCCAGCAGCTTAGCGGGAGGCTACGAGCAGTACTTC.

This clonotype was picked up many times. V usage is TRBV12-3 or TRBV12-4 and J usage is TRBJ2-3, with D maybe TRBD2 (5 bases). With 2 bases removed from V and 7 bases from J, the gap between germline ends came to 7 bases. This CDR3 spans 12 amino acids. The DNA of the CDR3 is TGTGCCAGCAGTTTAATAGCGAATACGCAGTATTTT. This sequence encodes CASSLIANTQYF.

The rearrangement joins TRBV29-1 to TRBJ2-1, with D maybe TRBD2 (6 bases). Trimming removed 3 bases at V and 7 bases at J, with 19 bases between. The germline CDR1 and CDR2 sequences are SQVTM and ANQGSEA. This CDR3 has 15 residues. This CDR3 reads CSVDPHQGGGNEQFF. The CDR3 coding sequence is TGCAGCGTTGATCCCCACCAGGGCGGAGGGAATGAGCAGTTCTTC.

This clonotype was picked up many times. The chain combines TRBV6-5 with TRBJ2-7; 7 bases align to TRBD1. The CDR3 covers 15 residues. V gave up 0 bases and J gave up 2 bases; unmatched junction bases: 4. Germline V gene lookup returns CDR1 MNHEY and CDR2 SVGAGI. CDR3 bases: TGTGCCAGCAGTTACTCGACAGGGTATACCTACGAGCAGTACTTC. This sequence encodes CASSYSTGYTYEQYF.

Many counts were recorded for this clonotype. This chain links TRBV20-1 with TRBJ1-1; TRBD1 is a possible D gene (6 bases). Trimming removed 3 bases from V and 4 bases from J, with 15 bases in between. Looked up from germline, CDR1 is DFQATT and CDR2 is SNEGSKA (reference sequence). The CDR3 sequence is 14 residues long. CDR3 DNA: TGCAGTGCTAGGGTCAGGGGAACGGGCACTGAAGCTTTCTTT. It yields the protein CSARVRGTGTEAFF.

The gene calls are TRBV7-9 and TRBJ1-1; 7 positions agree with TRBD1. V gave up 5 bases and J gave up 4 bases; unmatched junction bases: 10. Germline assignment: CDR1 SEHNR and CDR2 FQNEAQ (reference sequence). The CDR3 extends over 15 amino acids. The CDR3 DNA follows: TGTGCCAGCAGCGTACTAACAGGGGCCGGCACTGAAGCTTTCTTT. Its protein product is CASSVLTGAGTEAFF. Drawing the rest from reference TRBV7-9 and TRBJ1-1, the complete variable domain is DTGVSQNPRHKITKRGQNVTFRCDPISEHNRLYWYRQTLGQGPEFLTYFQNEAQLEKSRLLSDRFSAERPKGSFSTLEIQRTEQGDSAMYLCASSVLTGAGTEAFFGQGTRLTVV.

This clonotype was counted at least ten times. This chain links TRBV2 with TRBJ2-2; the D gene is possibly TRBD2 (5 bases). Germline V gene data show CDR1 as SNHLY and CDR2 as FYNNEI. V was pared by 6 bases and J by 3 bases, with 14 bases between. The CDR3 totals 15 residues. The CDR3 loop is CASRLGGLDTGELFF. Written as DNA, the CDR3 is TGTGCCAGCAGACTAGGTGGGCTGGACACCGGGGAGCTGTTTTTT.

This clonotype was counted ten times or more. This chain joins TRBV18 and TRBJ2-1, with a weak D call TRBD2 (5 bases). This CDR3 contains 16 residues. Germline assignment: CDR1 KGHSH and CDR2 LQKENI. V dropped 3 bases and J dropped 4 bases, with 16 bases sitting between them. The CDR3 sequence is CASSPREGGPYNEQFF. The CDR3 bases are TGTGCCAGCTCACCTCGAGAGGGTGGACCTTACAATGAGCAGTTCTTC.

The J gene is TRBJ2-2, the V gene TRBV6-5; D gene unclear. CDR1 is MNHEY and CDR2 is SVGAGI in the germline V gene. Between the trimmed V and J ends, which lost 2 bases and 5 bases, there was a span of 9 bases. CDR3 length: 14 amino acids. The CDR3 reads CASSYQPMTGELFF. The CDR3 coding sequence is TGTGCCAGCAGTTACCAACCGATGACCGGGGAGCTGTTTTTT.